These 5 T cell receptor beta chains were sequenced from one sample in a study of metastatic and nonmetastatic thyroid tumors. The entire patient cohort was treatment-naive prior to thyroid surgery. With MiXCR, TCRdb called clones anew from the PCR reads. This table has 20,000 to 25,000 clones, roughly 22% appearing once. The sequencing input was blood. These receptors came from a female donor with papillary thyroid cancer or a benign thyroid nodule (not recorded which). Some clones in this sample may be carry-over from other donors' samples.

This clone was observed a handful of times. An end of the junction does not agree with germline; a read error may underlie this. The chain joins TRBV29-1 to TRBJ1-4; 7 nucleotides align to TRBD1. The CDR3 loop spans 13 amino acids. CDR1 and CDR2 from the germline V gene are SQVTM and ANQGSEA. DNA of the CDR3: TGCAGCTTTGAAACAAGACAGGGACGAGGACTGTTTTTT. Translated: CSFETRQGRGLFF.

The chain links TRBV11-1 to TRBJ2-1, with 11 nucleotides matching TRBD2. The germline gives CDR1 SGHAT, CDR2 FQDESV (reference sequence). The CDR3 spans 16 residues. V lost 7 bases to trimming and J lost 3 bases; unmatched junction nucleotides: 8. Here the CDR3 reads CASTSEGLAVYNEQFF. CDR3 coding DNA: TGTGCCAGCACCTCCGAGGGACTAGCGGTCTACAATGAGCAGTTCTTC.

This clone was observed many times. The chain carries TRBV19 and TRBJ2-1; D is possibly TRBD2 (6 bases). Germline V gene data show CDR1 as LNHDA and CDR2 as SQIVND (reference sequence). The CDR3 has 14 amino acids. Trimming took 1 base from V and 7 from J, leaving 11 bases between them. The CDR3 nucleotides are TGTGCCAGTAGTATAGGCGGGGTCTGGAATGAGCAGTTCTTC. This gives the protein CASSIGGVWNEQFF.

Judged by abundance, this clone is medium-sized. The chain joins TRBV6-2 or TRBV6-3 to TRBJ2-6; D ambiguous. This CDR3 has 14 residues. The V gene lost 5 bases and the J gene lost 0 bases, with 5 bases spanning the gap. In germline, CDR1 is MNHEY, CDR2 SVGEGT. The CDR3 bases are TGTGCCAGCAGTCTTCTCTCTGGGGCCAACGTCCTGACTTTC. This gives the protein CASSLLSGANVLTF.

Remarks on this clone: Likely a read error: the CDR3 ends without its conserved phenylalanine or tryptophan. The chain carries TRBV6-6 and TRBJ2-3; D is unresolved. The CDR3 loop spans 15 amino acids. Germline-derived CDR1 and CDR2 are MNHNY and SVGAGI (reference sequence). DNA for the CDR3: TGTGCCAGCATTTACTACTCCCGCGGCACAGATACGCAGTATTCT. Protein sequence: CASIYYSRGTDTQYS.